Shown below are 18 T cell receptor beta chains from a single sample sequenced in a study of early T cells in non-severe SARS-CoV-2 infection. MiXCR was run by TCRdb on the 5' RACE reads, yielding one entry per CDR3 protein. The profile covers 50,000 to 60,000 distinct CDR3 sequences, with under 10% appearing a single time and around 3.4% taken by the ten largest. The sequenced sample was whole blood. The receptors here all came from an adult who was a healthcare worker with PCR-confirmed SARS-CoV-2 infection or an uninfected control (not recorded which).

This sequence joins TRBV10-1 and TRBJ2-1; D is possibly TRBD1 or TRBD2 (5 bases each). The CDR3 loop spans 14 amino acids. The germline V gene encodes CDR1 WNHNN and CDR2 SYGVQD (reference sequence). The V end lost 1 base, the J end lost 7 bases, and 11 bases lay between the germline ends. The CDR3 spells CASSELLGDNEQFF. CDR3 DNA: TGCGCCAGCAGTGAGTTATTGGGGGATAATGAGCAGTTCTTC.

A few counts support this clonotype. The rearrangement joins TRBV20-1 to TRBJ2-7; D is possibly TRBD1 (5 bases). V was clipped by 0 bases and J by 2 bases, with 14 bases between them. Germline V gene sequence: CDR1 DFQATT, CDR2 SNEGSKA (reference sequence). The CDR3 runs to 15 residues. The CDR3 loop reads CSARDGRGQAYEQYF. In nucleotides, the CDR3 is TGCAGTGCTAGAGATGGAAGGGGTCAAGCCTACGAGCAGTACTTC.

This clonotype was found many times. This sequence joins TRBV7-9 and TRBJ2-2; D may be TRBD2 (5 bases). CDR3 length equals 15 residues. Germline CDR1 SEHNR, CDR2 FQNEAQ (reference sequence). Trimming took 5 bases from V and 2 from J, leaving 12 bases between them. CDR3 nucleotides: TGTGCCAGCAGCGAACAAAGCGGAAACACCGGGGAGCTGTTTTTT. Its translation is CASSEQSGNTGELFF.

DNA of the CDR3: TGTGCCAGCAGCTTAGGCGGGACTAGCGGGATCTCCTCGGAGCAGTACTTC. Residues: CASSLGGTSGISSEQYF. This chain uses TRBV7-6 with TRBJ2-7; TRBD2 aligns across 13 bases. The ends lost 1 base at V and 7 bases at J; junction bases unmatched: 10. Germline V gene sequence: CDR1 SGHVS, CDR2 FNYEAQ. The CDR3 has 17 amino acids.

This clonotype appeared a few times. The rearrangement links TRBV28 to TRBJ2-1, with a possible D match to TRBD2 (5 bases). The V end was cut by 4 bases, the J end by 9 bases, with 10 bases between. This CDR3 is built from 12 residues. CDR1 and CDR2 from the germline V gene are MDHEN and SYDVKM. For the CDR3, the DNA is TGTGCCAGCAGTTCTAGCATAGGTGAGCAGTTCTTC. Translated, it gives CASSSSIGEQFF.

This clonotype has at least ten counts. This chain uses TRBV5-4 with TRBJ2-3; D gene unclear. In germline, CDR1 is SGHNT, CDR2 YYREEE (reference sequence). The length of the CDR3 is 17 residues. V shed 0 bases and J shed 0 bases, with 14 bases lying between them. CDR3 in DNA: TGTGCCAGCAGCTTGGTCTGGCTTGGCAGTAGCACAGATACGCAGTATTTT. It is translated as CASSLVWLGSSTDTQYF.

There are many counts of this clonotype. The CDR3 region has the DNA TGTGCCAGCAGTTTGGCCGGGACTCCGAGCAGCGGCTACACCTTC. It specifies CASSLAGTPSSGYTF. V gene TRBV28 combines with J gene TRBJ1-2, with D possibly being TRBD1 (5 bases). The CDR3 is made up of 15 amino acids. Germline V CDR1 and CDR2: MDHEN, SYDVKM. The germline V and J ends were trimmed by 3 bases and 8 bases, with 19 bases remaining between them.

The rearrangement joins TRBV7-3 to TRBJ2-7; D not resolved. The length of the CDR3 is 14 residues. V lost 2 bases, J lost 1 base, and 9 bases lay in between. Germline CDR1 and CDR2: SGHTA and FQGTGA. CDR3: CASSLLGPSYEQYF. The CDR3 DNA is TGTGCCAGCAGCTTACTTGGACCATCCTACGAGCAGTACTTC.

The gene calls are TRBV2 and TRBJ2-1; 9 nucleotides line up with TRBD1. The CDR3 is 17 amino acids. Per germline, CDR1 SNHLY and CDR2 FYNNEI. The trim removed 5 bases at V and 9 bases at J, leaving 17 bases unmatched. CDR3 loop: CASSPGQGGGLTGEQFF. In nucleotides, the CDR3 is TGTGCCAGCAGTCCGGGACAGGGAGGGGGACTTACGGGTGAGCAGTTCTTC.

The chain uses TRBV29-1 and TRBJ1-2; D call uncertain. Germline V gives CDR1 SQVTM, CDR2 ANQGSEA. The V end lost 4 bases, the J end lost 2 bases, and 11 bases lay between the germline ends. This CDR3 comprises 13 residues. The CDR3 loop is CSVVWPSNYGYTF. CDR3 nucleotide sequence: TGCAGCGTTGTTTGGCCCTCCAACTATGGCTACACCTTC.

V gene TRBV24-1 combines with J gene TRBJ2-5; 10 bases line up with TRBD1. The V segment lost 4 bases and the J segment 4 bases; nucleotides outside the gene matches: 8. Germline V gene lookup returns CDR1 KGHDR and CDR2 SFDVKD. The CDR3 contains 16 residues. The CDR3 loop is CATSDPGQGRGETQYF. The CDR3 DNA reads as TGTGCCACCAGTGACCCGGGACAGGGGAGAGGAGAGACCCAGTACTTC.

Many counts were recorded for this clonotype. This chain links TRBV19 with TRBJ2-6; 11 nucleotides agree with TRBD1. CDR3 size: 18 residues. Trimming cost V 5 bases and J 0 bases; bases outside gene matches: 6. The germline CDR1 and CDR2 sequences are LNHDA and SQIVND (reference sequence). Here the CDR3 reads CASSPRTGGGSGANVLTF. CDR3 coding DNA: TGTGCCAGTAGTCCGCGGACAGGGGGCGGCTCTGGGGCCAACGTCCTGACTTTC.

The chain couples TRBV29-1 to TRBJ2-7; D not certain. CDR3 length: 15 residues. Germline V gene lookup returns CDR1 SQVTM and CDR2 ANQGSEA. Trimming pared 0 bases from V and 0 bases from J, leaving 12 bases between. This CDR3 is CSVEDRDKSSYEQYF. The CDR3 nucleotides are TGCAGCGTTGAAGATAGGGATAAGAGCTCCTACGAGCAGTACTTC.

Only a few counts were recorded for this clonotype. The J gene is TRBJ2-7, the V gene TRBV14, with a possible D match to TRBD1 (6 bases). The CDR3 loop spans 14 amino acids. V was shortened by 5 bases and J by 3 bases, with 14 bases between the two germline ends. Germline-derived CDR1 and CDR2 are SGHDN and FVKESK. CDR3 residues: CASSLDRTYYEQYF. The CDR3 bases are TGTGCCAGCAGCTTAGACAGGACTTACTACGAGCAGTACTTC.

This clonotype was observed at least ten times. The V gene is TRBV4-2, the J gene TRBJ2-7; D is ambiguous. Germline-derived CDR1 and CDR2 are LGHNA and YNFKEQ. The CDR3 has 13 amino acids. Between the trimmed V and J ends, which lost 4 bases and 4 bases, there was a span of 11 bases. CDR3 coding DNA: TGTGCCAGCAGCCCCCGGCTCGGGTACGAGCAGTACTTC. Its protein product is CASSPRLGYEQYF.

There are many counts of this clonotype. The gene calls are TRBV6-6 and TRBJ2-7; 8 bases line up with TRBD1. Germline CDR1 MNHNY, CDR2 SVGAGI (reference sequence). This CDR3 has 14 amino acids. With V trimmed by 5 bases and J by 3 bases, 6 bases remained unmatched. CDR3 DNA sequence: TGTGCCAGCAGTCCCCCGGACAGGGTCTACGAGCAGTACTTC. Amino acids: CASSPPDRVYEQYF.

This clonotype appeared many times. The chain recombines TRBV27 with TRBJ1-1; a possible D gene is TRBD1 (5 bases). The CDR3 is 13 residues long. Germline lookup yields CDR1 MNHEY and CDR2 SMNVEV (reference sequence). Trimming stripped 8 bases from V and 5 bases from J, with 15 bases between. Written as DNA, the CDR3 is TGTGCCAGCGCTCCGGGGGGAGGTACTGAAGCTTTCTTT. Its protein is CASAPGGGTEAFF.

V is TRBV30 and J is TRBJ2-7; no clear D gene. The CDR3 length is 11 residues. Germline V gene data show CDR1 as GTSNPN and CDR2 as SVGIG (reference sequence). V lost 8 bases to trimming and J lost 1 base, with 9 bases between them. CDR3 sequence: CAASGSYEQYF. The CDR3 DNA reads as TGTGCCGCTAGTGGTTCCTACGAGCAGTACTTC.